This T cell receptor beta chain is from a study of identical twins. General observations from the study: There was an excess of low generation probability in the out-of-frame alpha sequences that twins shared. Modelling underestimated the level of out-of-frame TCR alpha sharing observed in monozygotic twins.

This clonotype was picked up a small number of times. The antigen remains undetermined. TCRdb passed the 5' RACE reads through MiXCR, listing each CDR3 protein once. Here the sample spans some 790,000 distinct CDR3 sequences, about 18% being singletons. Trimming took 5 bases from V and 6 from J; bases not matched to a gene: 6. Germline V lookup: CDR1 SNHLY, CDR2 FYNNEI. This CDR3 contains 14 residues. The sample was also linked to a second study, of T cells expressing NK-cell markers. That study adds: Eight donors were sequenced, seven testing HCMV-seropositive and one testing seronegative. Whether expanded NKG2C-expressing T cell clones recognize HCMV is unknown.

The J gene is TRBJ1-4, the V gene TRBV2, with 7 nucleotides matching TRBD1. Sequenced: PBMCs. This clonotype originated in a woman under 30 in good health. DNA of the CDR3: TGTGCCAGCAGTACTAGGACAGGCGATGAAAAACTGTTTTTT. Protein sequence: CASSTRTGDEKLFF. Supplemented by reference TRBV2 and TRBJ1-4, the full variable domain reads EPEVTQTPSHQVTQMGQEVILRCVPISNHLYFYWYRQILGQKVEFLVSFYNNEISEKSEIFDDQFSVERPDGSNFTLKIRSTKLEDSAMYFCASSTRTGDEKLFFGSGTQLSVL.